This T cell receptor beta chain is drawn from a study of regulatory T cells. Every patient with CD3G deficiency had evidence of autoimmunity. Sorting split CD4+ cells into CD25-high CD127-low Tregs and CD25-low CD127-high conventional T cells. General study findings and limits: The two patients with the most severe autoimmunity showed the strongest Treg restriction. Compared with controls, patient regulatory T-cell samples yielded roughly tenfold fewer unique productive reads. CD3G-deficient patients' regulatory T cells showed reduced Shannon diversity versus autologous conventional CD4+ and control regulatory cells.

Primers: 52 TRBV forward and 13 TRBJ reverse. Method: immunoSEQ multiplex PCR; TCRdb's copy keeps in-frame clones and lacks some. Here the sample spans fewer than 6,500 clones, around 91% being singletons. For this clone: Its specificity is unknown.

The V end lost 5 bases, the J end lost 3 bases, and 14 bases lay between the germline ends. Germline-derived CDR1 and CDR2 are MNHNS and SASEGT. The CDR3 extends over 14 amino acids. Source material: CD4+ Tregs sorted from blood. This clonotype was obtained from a person under 35 with CD3G deficiency. The chain couples TRBV6-1 to TRBJ2-7; possible D gene TRBD1, 5 bases. CDR3 coding DNA: TGTGCCAGCAGTAACTCGGGTACAGGCTACGAGCAGTACTTC. This gives the protein CASSNSGTGYEQYF.